The clone carrying this T cell receptor beta chain was observed a single time. Produced via immunoSEQ multiplex PCR; TCRdb's table is partial and in-frame only. Among a few hundred thousand clones listed, 90% were seen once. These data are taken from a study of blood T cell repertoires in COVID-19. Germline loops: CDR1 SGHRS, CDR2 YFSETQ. There are 15 residues in the CDR3. Trimming took 2 bases from V and 1 from J, leaving 12 bases between them. This sequence was found in a woman in her sixties or seventies with COVID-19, enrolled during active disease. The rearrangement joins TRBV5-1 to TRBJ1-1; tentative D call: TRBD1 (6 bases). Sequencing was carried out using peripheral blood. This CDR3 reads CASSFSTGQNTEAFF. CDR3 coding DNA: TGCGCCAGCAGCTTTTCAACGGGACAGAACACTGAAGCTTTCTTT.